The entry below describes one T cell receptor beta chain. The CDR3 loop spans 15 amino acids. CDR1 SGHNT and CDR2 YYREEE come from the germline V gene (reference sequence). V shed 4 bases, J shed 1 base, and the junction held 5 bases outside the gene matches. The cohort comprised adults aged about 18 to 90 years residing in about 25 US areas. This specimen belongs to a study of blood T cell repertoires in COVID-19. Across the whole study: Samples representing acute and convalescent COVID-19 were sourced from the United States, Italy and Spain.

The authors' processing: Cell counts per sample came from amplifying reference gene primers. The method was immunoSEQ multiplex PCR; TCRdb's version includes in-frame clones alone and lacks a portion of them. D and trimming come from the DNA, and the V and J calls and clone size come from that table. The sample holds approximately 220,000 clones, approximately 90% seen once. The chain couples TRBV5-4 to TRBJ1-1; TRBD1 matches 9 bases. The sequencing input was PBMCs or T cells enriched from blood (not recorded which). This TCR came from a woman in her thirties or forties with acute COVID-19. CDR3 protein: CASSPPGQGNTEAFF. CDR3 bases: TGTGCCAGCAGCCCACCGGGACAGGGGAACACTGAAGCTTTCTTT.